Listed below are T cell receptor beta chains from one sample, sequenced in a study of T cell responses to AZD1222 COVID-19 vaccine. Profiled with immunoSEQ multiplex PCR; TCRdb holds only in-frame clones, not every one. The sample records 99,000 or so clones, approximately 89% being singletons. The source was peripheral blood, collected 28 days after the second AZD1222 dose. These TCRs come from an adult who received the AZD1222 COVID-19 vaccine. Each CDR3 is given with its conserved first and last residue. D genes are given only for firm matches. Only part of the rows carry a size: once, few, many, or a class if the clone is expanded.

v_gene: TRBV5-1; abundance: .; j_gene: TRBJ2-3; d_gene: TRBD2; CDR3nt: TGCGCCAGCAGCTTGGCGCGGGCGGGAGGGAGTGCTAGCACAGATACGCAGTATTTT; CDR3aa: CASSLARAGGSASTDTQYF
v_gene: TRBV13; abundance: .; j_gene: TRBJ2-7; d_gene: TRBD2; CDR3nt: TGTGCCAGCAGCCAAGTGGGAGGGCCTTCCTACGAGCAGTACTTC; CDR3aa: CASSQVGGPSYEQYF
v_gene: TRBV30; abundance: .; j_gene: TRBJ1-2; d_gene: TRBD1; CDR3nt: TGTGCCTGGGGTGGGACAGCCAACTATGGCTACACCTTC; CDR3aa: CAWGGTANYGYTF
v_gene: TRBV28; abundance: .; j_gene: TRBJ2-7; d_gene: .; CDR3nt: TGTGCCAGCAGTTTACCCGGGACCACCTACGAGCAGTACTTC; CDR3aa: CASSLPGTTYEQYF
v_gene: TRBV5-5; abundance: .; j_gene: TRBJ1-2; d_gene: .; CDR3nt: TGTGCCAGCAGCTCGGGACTTCTGGGGTACTATGGCTACACCTTC; CDR3aa: CASSSGLLGYYGYTF
v_gene: TRBV5-8; abundance: .; j_gene: TRBJ2-7; d_gene: TRBD2; CDR3nt: TGTGCCAGCAGCTTGGCTCCTAGCGGGTTCTACGAGCAGTACTTC; CDR3aa: CASSLAPSGFYEQYF
v_gene: TRBV5-6; abundance: .; j_gene: TRBJ2-1; d_gene: .; CDR3nt: TGTGCCAGCAGCTGGACAGCCACCTACAATGAGCAGTTCTTC; CDR3aa: CASSWTATYNEQFF
v_gene: TRBV19; abundance: .; j_gene: TRBJ1-1; d_gene: .; CDR3nt: TGTGCCACCTCCATACACAGTGGGGGGAACACTGAAGCTTTCTTT; CDR3aa: CATSIHSGGNTEAFF
v_gene: TRBV27; abundance: .; j_gene: TRBJ2-7; d_gene: TRBD2; CDR3nt: TGTGCCAGCAGTTTCAAAGGCGGGGGACTCTCCTACGAGCAGTACTTC; CDR3aa: CASSFKGGGLSYEQYF
v_gene: TRBV5-6; abundance: .; j_gene: TRBJ1-1; d_gene: .; CDR3nt: TGTGCCAGCAGCTTGGAGAAGGGGGATTTGAACACTGAAGCTTTCTTT; CDR3aa: CASSLEKGDLNTEAFF
v_gene: TRBV19; abundance: .; j_gene: TRBJ2-1; d_gene: TRBD2; CDR3nt: TGTGCCAGCACAGGGAGCGGGAGTGATGAGCAGTTCTTC; CDR3aa: CASTGSGSDEQFF
v_gene: TRBV7-6; abundance: .; j_gene: TRBJ1-4; d_gene: TRBD1; CDR3nt: TGTGCCAGCAGCTTAAATCGAGGACAGGGAAATGAAAAACTGTTTTTT; CDR3aa: CASSLNRGQGNEKLFF
v_gene: TRBV29-1; abundance: .; j_gene: TRBJ2-7; d_gene: TRBD1; CDR3nt: TGCAGCGTTGAAGGAGGGACAGGCGATCCTTACGAGCAGTACTTC; CDR3aa: CSVEGGTGDPYEQYF
v_gene: TRBV6-5; abundance: .; j_gene: TRBJ2-7; d_gene: .; CDR3nt: TGTGCGGCGGGGATAGCGGAAGTCTACGAGCAGTACTTC; CDR3aa: CAAGIAEVYEQYF
v_gene: TRBV5-5; abundance: .; j_gene: TRBJ2-2; d_gene: .; CDR3nt: TGTGCCAGCAGCTTGGACGGCAGAAAAAACACCGGGGAGCTGTTTTTT; CDR3aa: CASSLDGRKNTGELFF
v_gene: TRBV6-5; abundance: .; j_gene: TRBJ2-3; d_gene: TRBD2; CDR3nt: TGTGCCAGCAGTTTCGGGACTAGTGGAGATACGCAGTATTTT; CDR3aa: CASSFGTSGDTQYF
v_gene: TRBV5-4; abundance: .; j_gene: TRBJ1-1; d_gene: TRBD1; CDR3nt: TGTGCCAGCAGCTTGGACAGGGGGAGGACTGAAGCTTTCTTT; CDR3aa: CASSLDRGRTEAFF
v_gene: TRBV3-1/TRBV3-2; abundance: .; j_gene: TRBJ2-1; d_gene: .; CDR3nt: TGTGCCAGCAGCGACAATGAGCAGTTCTTC; CDR3aa: CASSDNEQFF
v_gene: TRBV5-6; abundance: once; j_gene: TRBJ2-7; d_gene: .; CDR3nt: TGTGCCAGCAGCTTGGCCGCAGGAGCCTACGAGCAGTACTTC; CDR3aa: CASSLAAGAYEQYF
v_gene: TRBV5-4; abundance: .; j_gene: TRBJ2-7; d_gene: .; CDR3nt: TGTGCCACCTCCCGGGACTCCTACGAGCAGTACTTC; CDR3aa: CATSRDSYEQYF
v_gene: TRBV28; abundance: few; j_gene: TRBJ2-2; d_gene: .; CDR3nt: TGTGCCAGCCGGGGGTATACGTTGGGGGAGCTGTTTTTT; CDR3aa: CASRGYTLGELFF
v_gene: TRBV5-1; abundance: .; j_gene: TRBJ1-3; d_gene: .; CDR3nt: TGCGCCAGCAGCTTGTCAGCCTCTGGAAACACCATATATTTT; CDR3aa: CASSLSASGNTIYF
v_gene: TRBV11-3; abundance: .; j_gene: TRBJ2-1; d_gene: TRBD1; CDR3nt: TGTGCCAGCAGCCAACAGGGGGCGAGTCAGGATGAGCAGTTCTTC; CDR3aa: CASSQQGASQDEQFF
v_gene: TRBV30; abundance: .; j_gene: TRBJ2-4; d_gene: .; CDR3nt: TGTGCCTGGAGTGTACCAGCCAGAAAAGCCAAAAACATTCAGTACTTC; CDR3aa: CAWSVPARKAKNIQYF
v_gene: TRBV29-1; abundance: .; j_gene: TRBJ2-7; d_gene: TRBD2; CDR3nt: TGCAGCGTTGTTGCACCGGGACTAGCGGGAGGTTCCGTCTCCTACGAGCAGTACTTC; CDR3aa: CSVVAPGLAGGSVSYEQYF
v_gene: TRBV19; abundance: .; j_gene: TRBJ1-4; d_gene: TRBD1; CDR3nt: TGTGCCAGTTTGGACAGGGGAAGGGGGAAGAATGAAAAACTGTTTTTT; CDR3aa: CASLDRGRGKNEKLFF
v_gene: TRBV20-1; abundance: .; j_gene: TRBJ1-5; d_gene: .; CDR3nt: TGCAGTGCTAGTCAGCCCGCTGGGAGCAATCAGCCCCAGCATTTT; CDR3aa: CSASQPAGSNQPQHF
v_gene: TRBV6-2/TRBV6-3; abundance: .; j_gene: TRBJ1-5; d_gene: .; CDR3nt: TGTGCCAGCAGTCGGGGAAATCAGCCCCAGCATTTT; CDR3aa: CASSRGNQPQHF
v_gene: TRBV7-6; abundance: .; j_gene: TRBJ1-1; d_gene: .; CDR3nt: TGTGCCAGCAGCTTAGACCTACAGGGGAACACTGAAGCTTTCTTT; CDR3aa: CASSLDLQGNTEAFF
v_gene: TRBV11-2; abundance: .; j_gene: TRBJ1-4; d_gene: TRBD1; CDR3nt: TGTGCCAGCAGCGCCCAGGGGGCGCGCACTAATGAAAAACTGTTTTTT; CDR3aa: CASSAQGARTNEKLFF
v_gene: TRBV30; abundance: .; j_gene: TRBJ2-1; d_gene: .; CDR3nt: TGTGCCTCAGTAGCGGAGTCCTACAATGAGCAGTTCTTC; CDR3aa: CASVAESYNEQFF
v_gene: TRBV13; abundance: .; j_gene: TRBJ2-3; d_gene: TRBD2; CDR3nt: TGTGCCAGCAGCGCCGCGGGACTAGCGAGCACAGATACGCAGTATTTT; CDR3aa: CASSAAGLASTDTQYF